This passage covers 4 T cell receptor beta chains from one sample sequenced in a study of low-dose radiotherapy and immunotherapy resistance in tumors. The time point is: before trial treatment. TRAV- and TRBV-specific primers were used for first-strand cDNA, which covered alpha and beta chains. A roughly 22-cycle PCR with a constant-region primer and V-primer adapter amplified TCRs. One entry per CDR3 protein, called by TCRdb with MiXCR from the reads. The table has 85,000 to 95,000 distinct CDR3 sequences, more than 8% seen once. The input for sequencing was PBMCs, taken before treatment. All receptors derive from a male donor with prostate cancer.

On this clonotype itself: A far larger clone lies a single base away; this is likely a read error. V and J are TRBV5-6 and TRBJ2-5, with TRBD2 matching over 10 bases. V lost 4 bases, J lost 11 bases, and 11 bases stayed unmatched. The CDR3 is 14 amino acids. In germline, CDR1 is SGHDT, CDR2 YYEEEE. CDR3 DNA: TGTGCCAGCAGCCGGACTAGCGGATACAATGAGCAGTACTTC. Amino acid sequence: CASSRTSGYNEQYF.

This clonotype was detected ten times or more. The V and J genes are TRBV5-4 and TRBJ2-4; no clear D gene. Between the trimmed V and J ends, which lost 0 bases and 0 bases, there was a span of 19 bases. This CDR3 comprises 19 residues. CDR1 is SGHNT, CDR2 YYREEE, per germline (reference sequence). This chain's CDR3 is CASSLVETRTTVAKNIQYF. As DNA, the CDR3 is TGTGCCAGCAGCTTGGTTGAGACACGTACGACTGTAGCCAAAAACATTCAGTACTTC.

This clonotype was picked up many times. The chain recombines TRBV15 with TRBJ2-1; TRBD2 aligns across 12 bases. The junction had 6 bases not matched to a gene; V was cut back by 0 bases and J by 6 bases. CDR1 is LNHNV, CDR2 YYDKDF, per germline (reference sequence). The CDR3 is 17 amino acids. CDR3 bases: TGTGCCACCAGCAGAGATCCGAGACTAGCGGGAGCCAATGAGCAGTTCTTC. Its translation: CATSRDPRLAGANEQFF. The whole variable domain, remainder taken from reference TRBV15 and TRBJ2-1, is DAMVIQNPRYQVTQFGKPVTLSCSQTLNHNVMYWYQQKSSQAPKLLFHYYDKDFNNEADTPDNFQSRRPNTSFCFLDIRSPGLGDTAMYLCATSRDPRLAGANEQFFGPGTRLTVL.

On this clonotype: This may come from a read error, since a much larger clone is one base off. The gene calls are TRBV30 and TRBJ2-1; 10 nucleotides line up with TRBD2. Germline values: CDR1 GTSNPN, CDR2 SVGIG (reference sequence). CDR3 length equals 13 residues. V was clipped by 1 base and J by 10 bases; unmatched bases: 4. The CDR3 DNA sequence: TGTGCCTGGAGTGGACTAGCGGGCTACGAGCAGTTCTTC. Translation: CAWSGLAGYEQFF.